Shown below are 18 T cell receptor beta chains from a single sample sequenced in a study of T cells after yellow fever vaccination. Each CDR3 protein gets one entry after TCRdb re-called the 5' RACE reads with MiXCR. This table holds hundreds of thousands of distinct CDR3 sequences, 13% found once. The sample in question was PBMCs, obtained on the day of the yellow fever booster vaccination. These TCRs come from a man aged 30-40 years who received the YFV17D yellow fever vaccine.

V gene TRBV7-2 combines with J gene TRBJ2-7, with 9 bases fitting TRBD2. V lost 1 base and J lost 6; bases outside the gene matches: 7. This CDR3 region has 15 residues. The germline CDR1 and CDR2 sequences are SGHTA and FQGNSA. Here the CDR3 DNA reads TGTGCCAGCAGCTTAGGAGCGGGAGGATCGGGCGAGCAGTACTTC. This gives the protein CASSLGAGGSGEQYF.

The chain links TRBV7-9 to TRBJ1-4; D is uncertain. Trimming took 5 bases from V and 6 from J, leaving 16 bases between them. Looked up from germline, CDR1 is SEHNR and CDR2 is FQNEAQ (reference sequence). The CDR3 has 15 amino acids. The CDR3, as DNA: TGTGCCAGCAGCCCCAGAGGCAGTGGACATGAAAAACTGTTTTTT. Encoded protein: CASSPRGSGHEKLFF.

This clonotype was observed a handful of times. The CDR3 is CASSQGAGANQETQYF. The CDR3 DNA reads TGTGCCAGCAGCCAAGGGGCAGGGGCCAATCAAGAGACCCAGTACTTC. This sequence joins TRBV3-1 and TRBJ2-5, with D maybe TRBD1 (6 bases). Per the germline V gene, CDR1 is LGHDT and CDR2 is YNNKEL (reference sequence). The CDR3 sequence is 16 residues long. V gave up 1 base and J gave up 2 bases, with 14 bases separating them.

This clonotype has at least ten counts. CDR3 protein: CASSLALDGQQNIQYF. The DNA of the CDR3 is TGCGCCAGCAGCTTGGCCTTGGATGGTCAGCAAAACATTCAGTACTTC. The V call is TRBV5-1, the J call TRBJ2-4; D call uncertain. There are 16 residues in the CDR3. Germline CDR1 SGHRS, CDR2 YFSETQ. Trimming left V 0 bases short and J 5 bases short, with 15 bases between.

CDR3 sequence: CASSPGLAGVDEQYF. DNA of the CDR3: TGTGCCAGCAGCCCGGGACTAGCGGGAGTAGACGAGCAGTACTTC. V usage is TRBV4-2 and J usage is TRBJ2-7; 14 bases are a match to TRBD2. The trim removed 4 bases at V and 5 bases at J, leaving 4 bases unmatched. Germline V CDR1 and CDR2: LGHNA, YNFKEQ. The CDR3 totals 15 residues.

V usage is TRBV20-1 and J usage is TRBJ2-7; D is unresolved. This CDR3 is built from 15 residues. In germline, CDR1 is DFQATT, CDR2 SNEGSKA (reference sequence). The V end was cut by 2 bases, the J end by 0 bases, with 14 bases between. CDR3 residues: CSARPMTKSSYEQYF. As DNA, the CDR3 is TGCAGTGCTAGACCTATGACAAAAAGCTCCTACGAGCAGTACTTC.

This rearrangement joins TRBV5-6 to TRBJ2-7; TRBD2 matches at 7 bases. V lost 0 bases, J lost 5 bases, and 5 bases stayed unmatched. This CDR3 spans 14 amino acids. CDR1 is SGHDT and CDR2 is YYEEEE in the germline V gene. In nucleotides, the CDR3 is TGTGCCAGCAGCTTGGACAGGACTAGTGACGAGCAGTACTTC. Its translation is CASSLDRTSDEQYF.

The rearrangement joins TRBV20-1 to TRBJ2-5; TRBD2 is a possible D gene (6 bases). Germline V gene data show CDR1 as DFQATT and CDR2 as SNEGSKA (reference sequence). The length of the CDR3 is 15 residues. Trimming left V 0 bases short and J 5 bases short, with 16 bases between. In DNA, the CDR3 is TGCAGTGCTAGAGATGGGAGGACCCCAGTGGAGACCCAGTACTTC. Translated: CSARDGRTPVETQYF.

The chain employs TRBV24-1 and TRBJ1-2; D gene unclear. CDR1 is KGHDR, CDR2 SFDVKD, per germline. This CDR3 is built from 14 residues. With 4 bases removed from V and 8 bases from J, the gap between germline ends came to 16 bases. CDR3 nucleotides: TGTGCCACCAGTGACCCGACCCCTGAAAGGGGCTACACCTTC. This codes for CATSDPTPERGYTF.

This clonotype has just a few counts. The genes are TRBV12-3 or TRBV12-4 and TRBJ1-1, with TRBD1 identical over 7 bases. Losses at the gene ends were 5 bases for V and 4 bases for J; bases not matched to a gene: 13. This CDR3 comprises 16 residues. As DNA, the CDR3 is TGTGCCAGCAGTGCACCCGGGACAGCCCAAAGCACTGAAGCTTTCTTT. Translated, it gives CASSAPGTAQSTEAFF.

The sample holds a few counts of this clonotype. CDR3 in DNA: TGTGCCAGCTCACCTGCGGTAAATTCACCCCTCCACTTT. This codes for CASSPAVNSPLHF. The chain has TRBV18 and TRBJ1-6; D remains ambiguous. CDR1 and CDR2 from the germline V gene are KGHSH and LQKENI. Trimming shortened V by 3 bases and J by 7 bases, and 7 bases separated the two germline ends. This CDR3 has 13 residues.

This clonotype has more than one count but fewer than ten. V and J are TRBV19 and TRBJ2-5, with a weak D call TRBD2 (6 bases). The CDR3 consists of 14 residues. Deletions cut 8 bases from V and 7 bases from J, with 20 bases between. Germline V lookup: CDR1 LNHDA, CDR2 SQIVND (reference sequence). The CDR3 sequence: CASSSNWGEATQYF. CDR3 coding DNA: TGTGCCAGTTCCTCTAACTGGGGGGAGGCGACCCAGTACTTC.

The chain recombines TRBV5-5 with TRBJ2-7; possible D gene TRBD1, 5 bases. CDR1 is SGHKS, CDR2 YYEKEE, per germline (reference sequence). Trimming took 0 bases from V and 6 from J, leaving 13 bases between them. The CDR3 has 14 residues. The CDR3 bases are TGTGCCAGCAGCTTGGTGTCTGGGGCGGTCGAGCAGTACTTC. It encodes CASSLVSGAVEQYF.

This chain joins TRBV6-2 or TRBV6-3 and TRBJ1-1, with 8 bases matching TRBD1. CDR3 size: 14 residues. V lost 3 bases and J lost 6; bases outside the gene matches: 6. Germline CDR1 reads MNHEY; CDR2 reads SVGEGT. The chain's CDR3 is CASSYGQGASEAFF. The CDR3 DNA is TGTGCCAGCAGTTATGGACAGGGCGCCTCTGAAGCTTTCTTT.

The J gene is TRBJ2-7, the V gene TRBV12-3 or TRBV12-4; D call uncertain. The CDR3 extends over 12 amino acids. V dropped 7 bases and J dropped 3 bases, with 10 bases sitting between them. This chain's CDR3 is CASTRLGYEQYF. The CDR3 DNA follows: TGTGCCAGCACTCGACTGGGCTACGAGCAGTACTTC.

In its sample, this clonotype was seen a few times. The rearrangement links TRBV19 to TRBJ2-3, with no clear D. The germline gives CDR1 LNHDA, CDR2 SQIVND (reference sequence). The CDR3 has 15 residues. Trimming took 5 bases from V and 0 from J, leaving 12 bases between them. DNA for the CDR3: TGTGCCAGTAGTCCCCAATCGGCCAGCACAGATACGCAGTATTTT. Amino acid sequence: CASSPQSASTDTQYF.

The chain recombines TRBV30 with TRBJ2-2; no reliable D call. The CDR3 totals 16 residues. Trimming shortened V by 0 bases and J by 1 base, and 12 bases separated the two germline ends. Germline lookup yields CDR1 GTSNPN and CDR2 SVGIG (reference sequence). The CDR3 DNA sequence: TGTGCCTGGAGTGTACGCCTGGCAGGGAACACCGGGGAGCTGTTTTTT. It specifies CAWSVRLAGNTGELFF.

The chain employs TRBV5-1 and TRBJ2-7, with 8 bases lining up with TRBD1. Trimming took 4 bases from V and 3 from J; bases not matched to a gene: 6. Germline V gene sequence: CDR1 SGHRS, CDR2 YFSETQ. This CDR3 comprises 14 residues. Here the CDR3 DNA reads TGCGCCAGCAGCGCCGGGGACAGGATCTACGAGCAGTACTTC. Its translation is CASSAGDRIYEQYF.